This entry lists 16 T cell receptor beta chains sequenced from one sample in a study of blood T cells in healthy people across ages. Combining a sample-barcoded 5' primer with a J-beta primer mix, a second PCR ran for roughly 6 to 11 cycles. TCRdb processed the 5' RACE reads anew with MiXCR; each CDR3 protein has one entry. The sample contains approximately 820,000 distinct CDR3 sequences, approximately 44% of which appear only once. Sample: blood. The receptors derive from a man in his sixties in good health.

This clonotype was counted ten times or more. The rearrangement uses TRBV7-2 and TRBJ2-6; 9 bases are shared with TRBD1. CDR3 size: 16 residues. Germline values: CDR1 SGHTA, CDR2 FQGNSA. After removal of 4 bases from V and 1 base from J, the junction contained 2 bases not matched to a gene. The CDR3 region is CASSWDRVSGANVLTF. The CDR3 DNA sequence: TGTGCCAGCAGCTGGGACAGGGTATCTGGGGCCAACGTCCTGACTTTC.

This clonotype was seen ten or more times. Given a much more abundant clone one base away, this may be a read error. The chain links TRBV12-3 or TRBV12-4 to TRBJ2-6; tentatively, D is TRBD2 (5 bases). The V and J ends lost 1 base and 4 bases respectively, with 8 bases between them. This CDR3 is 15 amino acids long. CDR3 sequence: CASSLGRGGANVLTF. The CDR3, as DNA: TGTGCCAGCAGTTTAGGGAGAGGGGGGGCCAACGTCCTGACTTTC.

The chain carries TRBV18 and TRBJ2-5; 8 positions agree with TRBD1. Looked up from germline, CDR1 is KGHSH and CDR2 is LQKENI. The CDR3 has 14 amino acids. Trimming removed 9 bases from V and 5 bases from J; junction bases left unmatched: 11. As DNA, the CDR3 is TGTGCCAGTTCCTCAGGGGGCCGAGGGGAGACCCAGTACTTC. Amino acid sequence: CASSSGGRGETQYF.

This clonotype was observed at least ten times. The CDR3 DNA reads as TGTGCCAGCAGCTTATCGGGGTCCCAAGAGACCCAGTACTTC. It encodes CASSLSGSQETQYF. The chain employs TRBV5-4 and TRBJ2-5, with D maybe TRBD2 (5 bases). Germline assignment: CDR1 SGHNT and CDR2 YYREEE (reference sequence). The V gene lost 2 bases and the J gene lost 1 base, with 9 bases spanning the gap. CDR3 length: 14 amino acids.

J is TRBJ2-5 and V is TRBV24-1; D unresolved. V lost 3 bases and J 5 bases, leaving 3 bases between the germline ends. The CDR3 consists of 11 residues. Germline-derived CDR1 and CDR2 are KGHDR and SFDVKD. Here the CDR3 reads CATSDSETQYF. CDR3 DNA sequence: TGTGCCACCAGTGATAGTGAGACCCAGTACTTC.

The V gene is TRBV2, the J gene TRBJ2-3, with unresolved D. Germline V lookup: CDR1 SNHLY, CDR2 FYNNEI. V dropped 6 bases and J dropped 5 bases, with 9 bases sitting between them. This CDR3 contains 12 residues. The CDR3 is CASRGYGDTQYF. The CDR3 DNA is TGTGCCAGCAGAGGTTACGGAGATACGCAGTATTTT. Based on the CDR3 plus reference TRBV2 and TRBJ2-3, the full variable domain is EPEVTQTPSHQVTQMGQEVILRCVPISNHLYFYWYRQILGQKVEFLVSFYNNEISEKSEIFDDQFSVERPDGSNFTLKIRSTKLEDSAMYFCASRGYGDTQYFGPGTRLTVL.

This clonotype was found many times. This rearrangement joins TRBV29-1 to TRBJ2-7; D possibly uses TRBD1 or TRBD2 (6 bases each). Germline assignment: CDR1 SQVTM and CDR2 ANQGSEA. CDR3 length: 12 amino acids. V was cut by 4 bases and J by 3 bases, with 10 bases left in between. CDR3: CSVGQEGYEQYF. The DNA of the CDR3 is TGCAGCGTTGGACAGGAGGGCTACGAGCAGTACTTC.

This clonotype came up once. The chain has TRBV4-3 and TRBJ1-2; D unclear. V was clipped by 0 bases and J by 7 bases, with 12 bases between them. This CDR3 has 14 residues. Germline V gives CDR1 LGHNA, CDR2 YSLEER. In nucleotides, the CDR3 is TGCGCCAGCAGCCAAGATAACGGAGGGTCTGGCTACACCTTC. Translation: CASSQDNGGSGYTF.

The rearrangement joins TRBV5-8 to TRBJ2-6; perhaps TRBD1 as D (5 bases). The V and J ends lost 4 bases and 0 bases respectively, with 20 bases between them. The germline CDR1 and CDR2 sequences are SGHTS and YDEGEE. The CDR3 is made up of 19 amino acids. The CDR3 DNA follows: TGTGCCAGCAGCGTAGGACAAGGGGCGGCCCTCTCTGGGGCCAACGTCCTGACTTTC. It translates to CASSVGQGAALSGANVLTF. Together with reference TRBV5-8 and TRBJ2-6, the CDR3 gives the full variable domain: EAGVTQSPTHLIKTRGQQATLRCSPISGHTSVYWYQQALGLGLQFLLWYDEGEERNRGNFPPRFSGRQFPNYSSELNVNALELEDSALYLCASSVGQGAALSGANVLTFGAGSRLTVL.

The chain combines TRBV20-1 with TRBJ2-3, with D possibly matching TRBD2 (6 bases). The germline gives CDR1 DFQATT, CDR2 SNEGSKA (reference sequence). The CDR3 runs to 14 residues. Between the trimmed V and J ends, which lost 6 bases and 0 bases, there was a span of 13 bases. The CDR3 sequence: CSAPTRRSTDTQYF. CDR3 coding DNA: TGCAGTGCCCCGACTAGAAGAAGCACAGATACGCAGTATTTT.

The chain combines TRBV6-5 with TRBJ2-6; D is uncertain. This CDR3 has 20 amino acids. Germline assignment: CDR1 MNHEY and CDR2 SVGAGI. With 2 bases removed from V and 0 bases from J, the gap between germline ends came to 20 bases. CDR3 DNA sequence: TGTGCCAGCAGTTACACGCACGGAGACAACCCGTTCTCTGGGGCCAACGTCCTGACTTTC. It specifies CASSYTHGDNPFSGANVLTF.

The chain couples TRBV2 to TRBJ2-1; a weak D match, TRBD1 (6 bases). This CDR3 has 14 amino acids. Germline assignment: CDR1 SNHLY and CDR2 FYNNEI. V lost 4 bases, J lost 7 bases, and 14 bases lay in between. The CDR3 sequence: CASSAEQGWNEQFF. DNA of the CDR3: TGTGCCAGCAGTGCGGAACAGGGTTGGAATGAGCAGTTCTTC.

In this sample, this clonotype turned up many times. V gene TRBV7-2 combines with J gene TRBJ2-7; D may be TRBD1 or TRBD2 (5 bases each). CDR1 and CDR2 from the germline V gene are SGHTA and FQGNSA. The CDR3 runs 15 residues. V was pared by 7 bases and J by 6 bases, with 22 bases between. CDR3 protein: CASNLNMVGAGEQYF. In DNA, the CDR3 is TGTGCCAGCAACCTAAACATGGTAGGGGCGGGCGAGCAGTACTTC.

The sample holds a few counts of this clonotype. V gene TRBV11-2 combines with J gene TRBJ1-4, with TRBD1 matching over 8 bases. V lost 5 bases, J lost 11 bases, and 10 bases stayed unmatched. The CDR3 extends over 14 amino acids. CDR1 and CDR2 (germline): SGHAT, FQNNGV. As DNA, the CDR3 is TGTGCCAGCAGCACGGGACAGGTACCTTCGAAACTGTTTTTT. It yields the protein CASSTGQVPSKLFF. Based on the CDR3 plus reference TRBV11-2 and TRBJ1-4, the full variable domain is EAGVAQSPRYKIIEKRQSVAFWCNPISGHATLYWYQQILGQGPKLLIQFQNNGVVDDSQLPKDRFSAERLKGVDSTLKIQPAKLEDSAVYLCASSTGQVPSKLFFGSGTQLSVL.

This clonotype came up a few times. J is TRBJ1-2 and V is TRBV7-9; TRBD1 agrees at 7 bases. The CDR3 spans 15 residues. V lost 1 base and J lost 4; bases outside the gene matches: 6. The germline CDR1 and CDR2 sequences are SEHNR and FQNEAQ (reference sequence). CDR3 coding DNA: TGTGCCAGCAGCTTAGACTCCGGGACAGTCTATGGCTACACCTTC. This gives the protein CASSLDSGTVYGYTF.

The rearrangement links TRBV7-6 to TRBJ2-1; D is unclear. This CDR3 has 14 residues. Trimming cost V 5 bases and J 10 bases, with 18 bases left between them. Germline CDR1 SGHVS, CDR2 FNYEAQ. The CDR3 DNA is TGTGCCAGCAGCCAAGGGCAGTTATTCTACGAGCAGTTCTTC. Translation: CASSQGQLFYEQFF.